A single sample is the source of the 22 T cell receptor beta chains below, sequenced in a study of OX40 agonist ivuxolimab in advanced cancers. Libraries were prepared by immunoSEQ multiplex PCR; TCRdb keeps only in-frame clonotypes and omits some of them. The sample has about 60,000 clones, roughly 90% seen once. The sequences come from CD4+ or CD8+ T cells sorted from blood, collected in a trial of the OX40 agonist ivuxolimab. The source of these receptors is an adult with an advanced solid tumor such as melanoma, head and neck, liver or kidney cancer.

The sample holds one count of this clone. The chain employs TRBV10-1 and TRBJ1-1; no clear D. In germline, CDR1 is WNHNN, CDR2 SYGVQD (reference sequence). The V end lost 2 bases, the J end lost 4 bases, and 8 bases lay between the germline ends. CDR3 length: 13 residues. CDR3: CASSEGSSTEAFF. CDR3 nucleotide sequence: TGCGCCAGCAGTGAGGGAAGTAGCACTGAAGCTTTCTTT.

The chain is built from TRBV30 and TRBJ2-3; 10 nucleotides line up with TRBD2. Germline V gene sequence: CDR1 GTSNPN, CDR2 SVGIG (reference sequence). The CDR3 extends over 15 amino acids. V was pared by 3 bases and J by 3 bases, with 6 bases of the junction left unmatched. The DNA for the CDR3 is TGTGCCTGGAGGAAATCTAGCGGGGGTACAGATACGCAGTATTTT. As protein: CAWRKSSGGTDTQYF.

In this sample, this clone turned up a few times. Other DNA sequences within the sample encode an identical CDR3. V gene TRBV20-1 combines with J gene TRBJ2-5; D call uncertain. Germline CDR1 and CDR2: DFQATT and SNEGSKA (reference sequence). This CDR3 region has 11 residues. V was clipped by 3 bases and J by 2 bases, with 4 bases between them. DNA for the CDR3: TGCAGTGCTAGGATACAAGAGACCCAGTACTTC. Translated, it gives CSARIQETQYF.

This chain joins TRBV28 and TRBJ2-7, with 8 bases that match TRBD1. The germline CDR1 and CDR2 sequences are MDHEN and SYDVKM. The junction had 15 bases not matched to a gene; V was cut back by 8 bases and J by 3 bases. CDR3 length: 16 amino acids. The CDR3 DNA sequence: TGTGCCAGCTCTAATGCCGGGACAGGATTGAACTACGAGCAGTACTTC. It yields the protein CASSNAGTGLNYEQYF.

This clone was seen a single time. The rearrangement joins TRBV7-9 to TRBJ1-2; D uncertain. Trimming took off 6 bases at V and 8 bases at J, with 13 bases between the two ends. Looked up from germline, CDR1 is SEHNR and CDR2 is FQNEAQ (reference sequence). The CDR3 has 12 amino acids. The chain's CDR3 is CASREEAGGYTF. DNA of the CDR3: TGTGCCAGCAGGGAGGAGGCGGGGGGCTACACCTTC.

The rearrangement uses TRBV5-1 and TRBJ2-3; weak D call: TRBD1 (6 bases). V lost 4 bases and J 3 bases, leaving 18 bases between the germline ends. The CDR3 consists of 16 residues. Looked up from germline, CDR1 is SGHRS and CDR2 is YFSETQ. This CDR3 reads CASSPTDSLGTDTQYF. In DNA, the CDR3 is TGCGCCAGCAGCCCAACGGACAGCCTCGGAACAGATACGCAGTATTTT.

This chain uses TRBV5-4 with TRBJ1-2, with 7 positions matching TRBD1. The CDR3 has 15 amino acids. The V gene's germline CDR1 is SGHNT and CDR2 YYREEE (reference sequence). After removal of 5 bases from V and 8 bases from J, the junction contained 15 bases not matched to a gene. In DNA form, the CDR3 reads TGTGCCAGCAGTCCACTAGACAGGGACTCAGGGGGCTACACCTTC. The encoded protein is CASSPLDRDSGGYTF.

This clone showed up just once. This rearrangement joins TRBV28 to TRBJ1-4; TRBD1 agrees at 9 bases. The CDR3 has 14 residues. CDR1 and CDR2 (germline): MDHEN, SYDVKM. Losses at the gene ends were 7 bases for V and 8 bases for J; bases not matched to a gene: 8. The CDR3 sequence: CASTLGDREEKLFF. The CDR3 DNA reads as TGTGCCAGCACCCTAGGGGACAGGGAGGAAAAACTGTTTTTT.

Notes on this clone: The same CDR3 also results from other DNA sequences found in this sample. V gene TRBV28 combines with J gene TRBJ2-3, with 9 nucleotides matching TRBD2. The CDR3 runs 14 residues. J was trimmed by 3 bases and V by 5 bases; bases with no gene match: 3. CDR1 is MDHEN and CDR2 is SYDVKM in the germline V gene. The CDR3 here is CASSPAGGTDTQYF. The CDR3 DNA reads TGTGCCAGCAGTCCAGCGGGAGGTACAGATACGCAGTATTTT. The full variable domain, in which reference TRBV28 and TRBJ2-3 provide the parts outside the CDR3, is DVKVTQSSRYLVKRTGEKVFLECVQDMDHENMFWYRQDPGLGLRLIYFSYDVKMKEKGDIPEGYSVSREKKERFSLILESASTNQTSMYLCASSPAGGTDTQYFGPGTRLTVL.

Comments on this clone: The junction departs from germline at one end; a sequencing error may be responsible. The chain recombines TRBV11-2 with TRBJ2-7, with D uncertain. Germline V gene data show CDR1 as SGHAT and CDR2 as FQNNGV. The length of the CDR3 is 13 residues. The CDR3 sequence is CASSLDGRYSWDF. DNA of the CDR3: TGTGCCAGCAGCTTAGATGGGCGGTATTCCTGGGACTTC.

The CDR3 nucleotides are TGTGCCAGCAGCTTGAGTAGGGGCGAGCAGTACTTC. This codes for CASSLSRGEQYF. The chain is built from TRBV5-6 and TRBJ2-7, with a weak D call TRBD1 (5 bases). The ends were cut back, 1 base at V and 6 bases at J, with 8 bases in the middle. The CDR3 totals 12 residues. CDR1 is SGHDT, CDR2 YYEEEE, per germline.

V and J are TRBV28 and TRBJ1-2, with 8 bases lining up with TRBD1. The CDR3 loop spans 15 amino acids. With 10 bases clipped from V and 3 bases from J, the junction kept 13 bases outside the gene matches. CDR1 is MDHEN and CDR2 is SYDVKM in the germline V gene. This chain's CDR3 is CATRTSGTGDYGYTF. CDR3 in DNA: TGTGCCACCAGAACCTCCGGGACAGGAGACTATGGCTACACCTTC.

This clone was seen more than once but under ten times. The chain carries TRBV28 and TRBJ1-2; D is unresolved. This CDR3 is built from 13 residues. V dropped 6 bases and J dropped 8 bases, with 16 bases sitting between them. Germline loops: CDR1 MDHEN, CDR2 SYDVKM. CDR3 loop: CASRQPGREGYTF. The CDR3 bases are TGTGCCAGCAGACAACCGGGGAGGGAGGGCTACACCTTC.

The CDR3 region is CASSYLAGGRKTQYF. CDR3 nucleotides: TGTGCCAGCAGTTACCTAGCGGGAGGGCGAAAGACCCAGTACTTC. The V and J genes are TRBV2 and TRBJ2-5; TRBD2 matches 12 bases. V was pared by 5 bases and J by 6 bases, with 7 bases of the junction left unmatched. Germline V lookup: CDR1 SNHLY, CDR2 FYNNEI. The CDR3 is 15 residues long.

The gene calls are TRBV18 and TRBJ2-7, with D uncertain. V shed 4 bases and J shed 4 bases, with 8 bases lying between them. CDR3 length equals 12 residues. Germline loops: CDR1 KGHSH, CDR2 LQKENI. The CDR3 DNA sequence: TGTGCCAGCTCACTTACTGCTTACGAGCAGTACTTC. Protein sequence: CASSLTAYEQYF. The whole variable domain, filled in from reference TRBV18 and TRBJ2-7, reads NAGVMQNPRHLVRRRGQEARLRCSPMKGHSHVYWYRQLPEEGLKFMVYLQKENIIDESGMPKERFSAEFPKEGPSILRIQQVVRGDSAAYFCASSLTAYEQYFGPGTRLTVT.

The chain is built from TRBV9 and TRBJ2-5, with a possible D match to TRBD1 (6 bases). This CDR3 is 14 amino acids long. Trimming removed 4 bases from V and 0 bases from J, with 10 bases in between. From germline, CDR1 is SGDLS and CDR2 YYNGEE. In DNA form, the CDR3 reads TGTGCCAGCAGCCCACAGGGAAACCAAGAGACCCAGTACTTC. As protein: CASSPQGNQETQYF.

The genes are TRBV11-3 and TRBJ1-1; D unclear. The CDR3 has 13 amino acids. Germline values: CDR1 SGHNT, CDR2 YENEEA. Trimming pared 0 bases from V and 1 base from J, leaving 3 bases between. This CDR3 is CASSLDRNTEAFF. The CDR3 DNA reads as TGTGCCAGCAGCTTAGACAGGAACACTGAAGCTTTCTTT.

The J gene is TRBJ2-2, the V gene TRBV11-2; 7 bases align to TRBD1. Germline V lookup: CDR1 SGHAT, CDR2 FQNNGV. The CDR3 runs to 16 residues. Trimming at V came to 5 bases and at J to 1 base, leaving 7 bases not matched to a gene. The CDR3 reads CASSTQGQRNTGELFF. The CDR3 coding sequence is TGTGCCAGCAGCACGCAGGGACAGAGGAACACCGGGGAGCTGTTTTTT.

DNA for the CDR3: TGTGCCAGCAGTCCACAGGGTACGGGGGGCTACACCTTC. Translating it yields CASSPQGTGGYTF. The V and J genes are TRBV2 and TRBJ1-2; maybe TRBD1 (6 bases). The CDR3 runs 13 residues. Trimming cost V 5 bases and J 8 bases, with 15 bases left between them. Germline V lookup: CDR1 SNHLY, CDR2 FYNNEI. Drawing the rest from reference TRBV2 and TRBJ1-2, the complete variable domain is EPEVTQTPSHQVTQMGQEVILRCVPISNHLYFYWYRQILGQKVEFLVSFYNNEISEKSEIFDDQFSVERPDGSNFTLKIRSTKLEDSAMYFCASSPQGTGGYTFGSGTRLTVV.

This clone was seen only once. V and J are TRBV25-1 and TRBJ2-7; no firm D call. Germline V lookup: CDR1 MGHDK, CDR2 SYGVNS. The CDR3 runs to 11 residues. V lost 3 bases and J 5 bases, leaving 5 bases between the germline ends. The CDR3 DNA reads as TGTGCCAGCAGTGATACCCACGAGCAGTACTTC. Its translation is CASSDTHEQYF.

The CDR3 DNA is TGTGCCAGTAGTTTCGGGACAGCTGGAAACACCATATATTTT. Translating it yields CASSFGTAGNTIYF. The chain is built from TRBV19 and TRBJ1-3, with 7 bases aligning to TRBD1. Germline V lookup: CDR1 LNHDA, CDR2 SQIVND (reference sequence). The ends lost 5 bases at V and 2 bases at J; junction bases unmatched: 3. This CDR3 contains 14 residues.

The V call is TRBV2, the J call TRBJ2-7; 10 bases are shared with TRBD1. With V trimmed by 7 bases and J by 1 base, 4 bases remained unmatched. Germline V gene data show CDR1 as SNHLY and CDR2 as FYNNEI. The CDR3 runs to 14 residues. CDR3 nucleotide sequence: TGTGCCAGCAACCGGGACAGGGGTTCCTACGAGCAGTACTTC. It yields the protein CASNRDRGSYEQYF.